The 14 T cell receptor beta chains given below trace back to one sample, sequenced in a study of regulatory T cells in long-lasting Graves disease. Sample time point: newly diagnosed GD, antithyroid drugs for less than 3 months. With RNA extracted from PBMCs as input, the TCR library was made. For TCR beta, libraries came from iRepertoire HTBI primers and Arm-PCR of CDR3 regions. Each CDR3 protein gets one entry after TCRdb re-called the multiplex PCR reads with MiXCR. The sample contains 350,000 to 450,000 distinct CDR3 sequences, over 9.5% of which appear only once. The data were also submitted as part of a second study, on T cells in Graves' hyperthyroidism and ophthalmopathy.

The source material was peripheral blood mononuclear cells (PBMCs), sampled at new diagnosis, from a patient treated with antithyroid drugs. These receptors all come from a woman between 18 and 30 years old with Graves disease.

This clonotype was recorded at least ten times. The V gene is TRBV2, the J gene TRBJ1-1; perhaps TRBD1 as D (6 bases). V was pared by 7 bases and J by 0 bases, with 15 bases between. This CDR3 is 15 amino acids long. Germline-derived CDR1 and CDR2 are SNHLY and FYNNEI. CDR3 in amino acids: CASNRGATLNTEAFF. The CDR3 DNA sequence: TGTGCCAGCAATCGGGGGGCAACCTTGAACACTGAAGCTTTCTTT. Variable domain in full (rest from reference TRBV2 and TRBJ1-1): EPEVTQTPSHQVTQMGQEVILRCVPISNHLYFYWYRQILGQKVEFLVSFYNNEISEKSEIFDDQFSVERPDGSNFTLKIRSTKLEDSAMYFCASNRGATLNTEAFFGQGTRLTVV.

In this sample, this clonotype turned up many times. The chain couples TRBV6-5 to TRBJ1-4; TRBD1 matches at 7 bases. The CDR3 extends over 16 amino acids. Trimming removed 3 bases from V and 4 bases from J; junction bases left unmatched: 8. Germline V gives CDR1 MNHEY, CDR2 SVGAGI. Here the CDR3 reads CASSYPPTGINEKLFF. CDR3 in DNA: TGTGCCAGCAGTTATCCTCCGACAGGGATTAATGAAAAACTGTTTTTT.

This clonotype was counted only a few times. The chain combines TRBV7-2 with TRBJ1-2; 10 bases map to TRBD1. The V gene's germline CDR1 is SGHTA and CDR2 FQGNSA. The CDR3 spans 15 residues. Trimming took 1 base from V and 8 from J; bases not matched to a gene: 7. CDR3 nucleotide sequence: TGTGCCAGCAGCTTAGTCCACGGGACAGGGGAAGGCTACACCTTC. Its translation: CASSLVHGTGEGYTF.

This clonotype appeared many times. The chain has TRBV20-1 and TRBJ2-1, with unresolved D. CDR3 length equals 16 residues. The germline V and J ends were trimmed by 5 bases and 6 bases, with 23 bases remaining between them. The V gene's germline CDR1 is DFQATT and CDR2 SNEGSKA (reference sequence). CDR3: CSAPAPWPTERNEQFF. Here the CDR3 DNA reads TGCAGTGCTCCCGCACCTTGGCCAACGGAGCGCAATGAGCAGTTCTTC.

This clonotype was picked up many times. The CDR3 here is CASSPRSGQGDSPLHF. The CDR3 nucleotides read TGCGCCAGCAGCCCTCGATCGGGACAGGGGGATTCACCCCTCCACTTT. The chain combines TRBV4-3 with TRBJ1-6, with 11 nucleotides matching TRBD1. The germline V gene encodes CDR1 LGHNA and CDR2 YSLEER. The CDR3 spans 16 residues. J lost 8 bases, V lost 4 bases, and 7 bases had no gene match.

This chain links TRBV20-1 with TRBJ1-5; weak D call: TRBD1 (6 bases). The CDR3 loop spans 15 amino acids. Trimming took 4 bases from V and 3 from J, leaving 16 bases between them. Per the germline V gene, CDR1 is DFQATT and CDR2 is SNEGSKA (reference sequence). CDR3: CSAILDSNLNQPQHF. For the CDR3, the DNA is TGCAGTGCTATTCTGGACAGCAACCTCAATCAGCCCCAGCATTTT.

This clonotype occurred many times. The chain combines TRBV19 with TRBJ1-2; D gene uncertain. V shed 4 bases and J shed 5 bases, with 14 bases lying between them. This CDR3 has 14 residues. Germline V gene lookup returns CDR1 LNHDA and CDR2 SQIVND (reference sequence). In nucleotides, the CDR3 is TGTGCCAGTAGTACCGCCCTGTCGAAGTATGGCTACACCTTC. Its protein product is CASSTALSKYGYTF.

On this clonotype itself: Just one base apart from a much larger clone, this may be a read error. This chain joins TRBV12-3 or TRBV12-4 and TRBJ2-5, with D possibly matching TRBD2 (5 bases). CDR3 length: 14 amino acids. CDR3: CASTEDPSQGTQYF. The DNA of the CDR3 is TGTGCCAGCACCGAGGACCCTAGCCAAGGGACCCAGTACTTC.

The rearrangement joins TRBV19 to TRBJ2-3; 10 bases agree with TRBD2. V gave up 6 bases and J gave up 0 bases; unmatched junction bases: 6. The germline CDR1 and CDR2 sequences are LNHDA and SQIVND (reference sequence). The CDR3 covers 16 residues. CDR3 loop: CASRGRTSGSTDTQYF. CDR3 coding DNA: TGTGCCAGTAGGGGCCGGACTAGCGGAAGCACAGATACGCAGTATTTT.

The chain joins TRBV4-3 to TRBJ1-1; D remains ambiguous. Trimming took 0 bases from V and 10 from J, leaving 12 bases between them. From germline, CDR1 is LGHNA and CDR2 YSLEER. This CDR3 region has 13 residues. CDR3 nucleotide sequence: TGCGCCAGCAGCCAAGACCCACCGCACGGAGCTTTCTTT. This sequence encodes CASSQDPPHGAFF.

This clonotype was detected ten times or more. CDR3 DNA: TGTGCCAGTAGTAGGAAAGGGACAGCCAAACAGAACACCGGGGAGCTGTTTTTT. Its translation is CASSRKGTAKQNTGELFF. This chain joins TRBV19 and TRBJ2-2, with 7 bases lining up with TRBD1. Trimming at V came to 4 bases and at J to 1 base, leaving 12 bases not matched to a gene. Germline V gene sequence: CDR1 LNHDA, CDR2 SQIVND (reference sequence). CDR3 length equals 18 residues.

The table lists this clonotype with a few counts. The chain carries TRBV5-5 and TRBJ1-4; no firm D call. Germline loops: CDR1 SGHKS, CDR2 YYEKEE (reference sequence). The CDR3 is 16 amino acids. Between the trimmed V and J ends, which lost 3 bases and 3 bases, there was a span of 15 bases. This CDR3 is CASSSPFREPNEKLFF. Here the CDR3 DNA reads TGTGCCAGCAGCTCGCCCTTTAGGGAACCTAATGAAAAACTGTTTTTT.

Ten or more counts support this clonotype. V usage is TRBV7-2 and J usage is TRBJ1-2, with D possibly being TRBD1 (5 bases). CDR1 and CDR2 (germline): SGHTA, FQGNSA. The CDR3 has 11 residues. Trimming removed 2 bases at V and 8 bases at J, with 6 bases between. The CDR3 DNA sequence: TGTGCCAGCAGCTTATACAGGGGCTACACCTTC. This encodes CASSLYRGYTF.

In its sample, this clonotype was seen a few times. The CDR3 bases are TGTGCCAGTAGTATCTGGTCTCCTAGCTCCTACAATGAGCAGTTCTTC. It is translated as CASSIWSPSSYNEQFF. J is TRBJ2-1 and V is TRBV19; D not resolved. V was clipped by 3 bases and J by 0 bases, with 12 bases between them. Germline V gene lookup returns CDR1 LNHDA and CDR2 SQIVND (reference sequence). The CDR3 runs 16 residues.